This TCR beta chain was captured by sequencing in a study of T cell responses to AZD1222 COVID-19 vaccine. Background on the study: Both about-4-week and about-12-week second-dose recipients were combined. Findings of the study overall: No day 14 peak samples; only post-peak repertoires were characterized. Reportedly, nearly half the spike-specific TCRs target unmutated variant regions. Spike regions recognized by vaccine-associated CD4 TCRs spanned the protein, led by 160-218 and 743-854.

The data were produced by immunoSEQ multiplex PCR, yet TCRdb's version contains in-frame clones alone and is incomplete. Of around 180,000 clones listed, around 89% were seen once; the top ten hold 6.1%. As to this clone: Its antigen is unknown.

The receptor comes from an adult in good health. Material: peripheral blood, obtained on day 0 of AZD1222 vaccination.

In nucleotides, the CDR3 is TGTGCCTGGTCCGGGACAGGAATAACCGGGGAGCTGTTTTTT. It yields the protein CAWSGTGITGELFF. The genes are TRBV30 and TRBJ2-2, with 8 bases aligning to TRBD1. The trim removed 5 bases at V and 5 bases at J, leaving 7 bases unmatched. The germline gives CDR1 GTSNPN, CDR2 SVGIG (reference sequence). The CDR3 covers 14 residues. Variable domain in full (rest from reference TRBV30 and TRBJ2-2): SQTIHQWPATLVQPVGSPLSLECTVEGTSNPNLYWYRQAAGRGLQLLFYSVGIGQISSEVPQNLSASRPQDRQFILSSKKLLLSDSGFYLCAWSGTGITGELFFGEGSRLTVL.